These 31 T cell receptor beta chains came from one sample sequenced in a study of blood T cell repertoires in COVID-19. Method: immunoSEQ multiplex PCR; TCRdb's copy keeps in-frame clones and lacks some. The table includes 150,000 to 200,000 clones, approximately 95% detected once. Source material: peripheral blood. The source of these receptors is a woman aged 45-60 years with acute or convalescent COVID-19.

This chain links TRBV3-1 (or the pseudogene TRBV3-2) with TRBJ2-3; D might be TRBD1 (6 bases). V gave up 5 bases and J gave up 6 bases, with 15 bases separating them. CDR3 size: 14 residues. The germline gives CDR1 LGHDT, CDR2 YNNKEL (reference sequence). The CDR3 loop reads CASSDRSVDDTQYF. The DNA of the CDR3 is TGTGCCAGCAGCGACAGGTCCGTCGATGATACGCAGTATTTT.

This CDR3 reads CASSQDLSPLAKNIQYF. The CDR3 nucleotides are TGCGCCAGCAGCCAAGATTTGAGCCCCTTAGCCAAAAACATTCAGTACTTC. V and J are TRBV4-3 and TRBJ2-4; D call uncertain. Germline lookup yields CDR1 LGHNA and CDR2 YSLEER. The CDR3 is 17 amino acids. The ends were cut back, 0 bases at V and 0 bases at J, with 12 bases in the middle.

This clone appeared a single time. The J gene is TRBJ1-1, the V gene TRBV28; TRBD1 aligns across 7 bases. The CDR3 is made up of 13 amino acids. V trimming: 2 bases; J trimming: 6 bases; junction bases outside the gene matches: 3. From germline, CDR1 is MDHEN and CDR2 SYDVKM. For the CDR3, the DNA is TGTGCCAGCAGTTTAACCGGGACAGCTGAAGCTTTCTTT. Its translation is CASSLTGTAEAFF.

V usage is TRBV4-3 and J usage is TRBJ2-2; 7 bases match TRBD2. Germline CDR1 and CDR2: LGHNA and YSLEER. The CDR3 runs 14 residues. The V gene end was trimmed by 4 bases and the J gene end by 1 base; junction bases not matched to a gene: 0. The chain's CDR3 is CASSPGGNTGELFF. In nucleotides, the CDR3 is TGCGCCAGCAGCCCGGGGGGGAACACCGGGGAGCTGTTTTTT.

The chain employs TRBV18 and TRBJ2-7, with D tentatively TRBD1 (5 bases). The ends were cut back, 3 bases at V and 1 base at J, with 10 bases in the middle. Germline CDR1 KGHSH, CDR2 LQKENI. This CDR3 region has 14 residues. The CDR3 loop reads CASSPRQLSYEQYF. The CDR3 nucleotides are TGTGCCAGCTCACCCCGACAGCTGTCCTACGAGCAGTACTTC.

The count of this clone is one. V is TRBV5-1 and J is TRBJ2-3; weak D call: TRBD1 (5 bases). This CDR3 has 15 amino acids. Per the germline V gene, CDR1 is SGHRS and CDR2 is YFSETQ. Trimming took off 3 bases at V and 1 base at J, with 12 bases between the two ends. CDR3 coding DNA: TGCGCCAGCAGCTACGCAGGGTCCGGCACAGATACGCAGTATTTT. It specifies CASSYAGSGTDTQYF.

V gene TRBV19 combines with J gene TRBJ2-4, with 7 bases that match TRBD2. J lost 0 bases, V lost 3 bases, and 8 bases had no gene match. Germline values: CDR1 LNHDA, CDR2 SQIVND (reference sequence). The CDR3 runs to 17 residues. The CDR3 nucleotides are TGTGCCAGTAGTATGCGGGAGCTCCCCAGAGCCAAAAACATTCAGTACTTC. Protein product: CASSMRELPRAKNIQYF.

The chain recombines TRBV6-5 with TRBJ2-1; TRBD2 matches 10 bases. CDR3 length equals 12 residues. Germline V lookup: CDR1 MNHEY, CDR2 SVGAGI. Trimming removed 4 bases from V and 15 bases from J; junction bases left unmatched: 6. CDR3 in amino acids: CASSLTSGFWFF. The DNA for the CDR3 is TGTGCCAGCAGTTTGACTAGCGGGTTTTGGTTCTTC.

The genes are TRBV27 and TRBJ2-7, with TRBD1 identical over 10 bases. The length of the CDR3 is 17 residues. V was clipped by 2 bases and J by 1 base; unmatched bases: 8. CDR1 is MNHEY and CDR2 is SMNVEV in the germline V gene (reference sequence). The chain's CDR3 is CASSLRATGGASYEQYF. For the CDR3, the DNA is TGTGCCAGCAGTTTAAGGGCGACAGGGGGCGCGTCCTACGAGCAGTACTTC.

This chain's CDR3 is CASSVFPRSGANVLTF. The CDR3 DNA is TGCGCCAGCAGCGTCTTTCCTAGGTCTGGGGCCAACGTCCTGACTTTC. The chain couples TRBV5-1 to TRBJ2-6; D remains ambiguous. V lost 4 bases and J lost 1, with 12 bases in between. The germline gives CDR1 SGHRS, CDR2 YFSETQ. This CDR3 spans 16 amino acids.

The genes are TRBV5-1 and TRBJ2-7, with D perhaps matching TRBD1 (5 bases). Germline V gene lookup returns CDR1 SGHRS and CDR2 YFSETQ. The CDR3 sequence is 14 residues long. Deletions cut 0 bases from V and 9 bases from J, with 16 bases between. For the CDR3, the DNA is TGCGCCAGCAGCTTGGTAAATTGGGGCCCCGTGCAGTACTTC. Translating it yields CASSLVNWGPVQYF.

This chain joins TRBV5-1 and TRBJ1-1; D not resolved. Germline lookup yields CDR1 SGHRS and CDR2 YFSETQ. This CDR3 contains 14 residues. Trimming left V 1 base short and J 3 bases short, with 10 bases between. The DNA for the CDR3 is TGCGCCAGCAGCTTGCAGGAGGGTGACACTGAAGCTTTCTTT. This gives the protein CASSLQEGDTEAFF.

The chain couples TRBV7-9 to TRBJ1-1, with D perhaps TRBD1 (6 bases). Germline CDR1 SEHNR, CDR2 FQNEAQ (reference sequence). The germline V and J ends were trimmed by 1 base and 7 bases, with 7 bases remaining between them. The CDR3 consists of 12 residues. The CDR3: CASSLGGHEAFF. The CDR3 bases are TGTGCCAGCAGCTTAGGGGGGCATGAAGCTTTCTTT.

As regards this clone: This specimen includes other DNA sequences encoding the same CDR3. J is TRBJ2-7 and V is TRBV6-2 or TRBV6-3; 8 bases are shared with TRBD1. This CDR3 spans 14 amino acids. The germline V gene encodes CDR1 MNHEY and CDR2 SVGEGT. V gave up 2 bases and J gave up 2 bases; unmatched junction bases: 2. This CDR3 is CASSYGQGPYEQYF. The CDR3 region has the DNA TGTGCCAGCAGTTACGGACAGGGACCCTACGAGCAGTACTTC.

This sequence joins TRBV2 and TRBJ2-6; D call uncertain. V gave up 6 bases and J gave up 1 base, with 7 bases separating them. Looked up from germline, CDR1 is SNHLY and CDR2 is FYNNEI. The CDR3 sequence is 14 residues long. The CDR3 reads CASSHKSGANVLTF. As DNA, the CDR3 is TGTGCCAGCAGCCACAAGTCTGGGGCCAACGTCCTGACTTTC.

The chain links TRBV9 to TRBJ2-2; D not resolved. The V gene lost 0 bases and the J gene lost 2 bases, with 8 bases spanning the gap. Germline values: CDR1 SGDLS, CDR2 YYNGEE. The CDR3 loop spans 15 amino acids. In DNA, the CDR3 is TGTGCCAGCAGCGTAGAACAGTTAAACACCGGGGAGCTGTTTTTT. Protein sequence: CASSVEQLNTGELFF.

At least ten counts were recorded for this clone. The chain has TRBV2 and TRBJ1-5, with a weak D call TRBD1 (6 bases). From germline, CDR1 is SNHLY and CDR2 FYNNEI. Between the trimmed V and J ends, which lost 6 bases and 5 bases, there was a span of 17 bases. CDR3 length: 15 residues. For the CDR3, the DNA is TGTGCCAGCAGATACACGGCGGACAGCCATCAGCCCCAGCATTTT. Its translation: CASRYTADSHQPQHF.

The V and J genes are TRBV30 and TRBJ2-3; D is undetermined. The CDR3 is 10 residues long. V gave up 5 bases and J gave up 3 bases, with 3 bases separating them. The V gene's germline CDR1 is GTSNPN and CDR2 SVGIG (reference sequence). The CDR3 sequence: CAWRTDTQYF. The CDR3 coding sequence is TGTGCCTGGCGGACAGATACGCAGTATTTT.

The V and J genes are TRBV24-1 and TRBJ1-2; tentative D call: TRBD1 (5 bases). CDR1 is KGHDR and CDR2 is SFDVKD in the germline V gene. The V gene lost 4 bases and the J gene lost 8 bases, with 13 bases spanning the gap. This CDR3 has 13 residues. CDR3 region: CATSEMGREGYTF. CDR3 coding DNA: TGTGCCACCAGTGAGATGGGGCGTGAAGGCTACACCTTC.

The chain employs TRBV5-1 and TRBJ1-5, with 7 bases fitting TRBD1. CDR3 length: 14 amino acids. The ends lost 5 bases at V and 2 bases at J; junction bases unmatched: 4. The germline V gene encodes CDR1 SGHRS and CDR2 YFSETQ. CDR3 region: CASRETGGNQPQHF. Here the CDR3 DNA reads TGCGCCAGCAGGGAAACAGGGGGCAATCAGCCCCAGCATTTT.

This rearrangement joins TRBV19 to TRBJ1-1; TRBD1 might be the D (5 bases). The length of the CDR3 is 14 residues. CDR1 is LNHDA and CDR2 is SQIVND in the germline V gene (reference sequence). V shed 10 bases and J shed 3 bases, with 18 bases lying between them. The CDR3 DNA follows: TGTGCCACCAAGGGCCAGGGTTTACACACTGAAGCTTTCTTT. Its translation: CATKGQGLHTEAFF.

The CDR3 DNA sequence: TGTGCCAGCAGCCAAGCCGGGGATGGGACAGATACGCAGTATTTT. It codes for CASSQAGDGTDTQYF. V is TRBV3-1 (or the pseudogene TRBV3-2) and J is TRBJ2-3; D perhaps matches TRBD2 (5 bases). Germline CDR1 reads LGHDT; CDR2 reads YNNKEL (reference sequence). V was clipped by 1 base and J by 3 bases, with 11 bases between them. The CDR3 is 15 residues long.

This clone has only a few counts. V usage is TRBV10-3 and J usage is TRBJ1-2; no firm D call. CDR1 and CDR2 from the germline V gene are ENHRY and SYGVKD. The CDR3 is made up of 12 amino acids. Trimming left V 4 bases short and J 4 bases short, with 7 bases between. Here the CDR3 reads CAISGEGYGYTF. The DNA for the CDR3 is TGTGCCATCAGTGGAGAGGGCTATGGCTACACCTTC.

This sequence joins TRBV14 and TRBJ2-7; TRBD1 aligns across 7 bases. Germline V CDR1 and CDR2: SGHDN, FVKESK. The CDR3 has 16 amino acids. Trimming removed 5 bases from V and 0 bases from J; junction bases left unmatched: 10. The DNA for the CDR3 is TGTGCCAGCAGCTCCCAAAGGACAGGAGACTCCTACGAGCAGTACTTC. As protein: CASSSQRTGDSYEQYF. Combining the CDR3 with reference TRBV14 and TRBJ2-7 gives the whole variable domain EAGVTQFPSHSVIEKGQTVTLRCDPISGHDNLYWYRRVMGKEIKFLLHFVKESKQDESGMPNNRFLAERTGGTYSTLKVQPAELEDSGVYFCASSSQRTGDSYEQYFGPGTRLTVT.

V and J are TRBV18 and TRBJ1-2, with 8 positions matching TRBD1. Germline V gene data show CDR1 as KGHSH and CDR2 as LQKENI. V shed 2 bases and J 8 bases; nucleotides not matched to a gene: 13. The CDR3 length is 16 residues. In DNA, the CDR3 is TGTGCCAGCTCACCATATCTAGCGCAGGGGGCAGGAGGCTACACCTTC. Its protein product is CASSPYLAQGAGGYTF. Drawing the rest from reference TRBV18 and TRBJ1-2, the complete variable domain is NAGVMQNPRHLVRRRGQEARLRCSPMKGHSHVYWYRQLPEEGLKFMVYLQKENIIDESGMPKERFSAEFPKEGPSILRIQQVVRGDSAAYFCASSPYLAQGAGGYTFGSGTRLTVV.

Only one count was recorded for this clone. The chain employs TRBV5-4 and TRBJ2-1; 14 bases are shared with TRBD2. The germline V gene has CDR1 SGHNT and CDR2 YYREEE (reference sequence). This CDR3 region has 16 residues. Trimming removed 1 base from V and 8 bases from J; junction bases left unmatched: 5. The CDR3 coding sequence is TGTGCCAGCAGCTTGTCTGGGACTAGCGGGAGTGATGAGCAGTTCTTC. Translated, it gives CASSLSGTSGSDEQFF.

This clone showed up just a few times. The rearrangement uses TRBV6-1 and TRBJ1-2, with unresolved D. The germline CDR1 and CDR2 sequences are MNHNS and SASEGT. The V and J ends lost 2 bases and 2 bases respectively, with 9 bases between them. The CDR3 length is 14 residues. CDR3 sequence reads: CASSEFGENYGYTF. In DNA form, the CDR3 reads TGTGCCAGCAGTGAATTCGGGGAAAACTATGGCTACACCTTC.

The rearrangement joins TRBV9 to TRBJ1-6; D is perhaps TRBD1 (5 bases). The germline V and J ends were trimmed by 0 bases and 1 base, with 11 bases remaining between them. The germline V gene has CDR1 SGDLS and CDR2 YYNGEE. The CDR3 is 17 amino acids. The chain's CDR3 is CASSVGPGESYNSPLHF. The CDR3, as DNA: TGTGCCAGCAGCGTAGGCCCGGGGGAATCCTATAATTCACCCCTCCACTTT. Drawing the rest from reference TRBV9 and TRBJ1-6, the complete variable domain is DSGVTQTPKHLITATGQRVTLRCSPRSGDLSVYWYQQSLDQGLQFLIQYYNGEERAKGNILERFSAQQFPDLHSELNLSSLELGDSALYFCASSVGPGESYNSPLHFGNGTRLTVT.

The chain joins TRBV7-6 to TRBJ2-6, with D possibly TRBD1 on 5 matching bases. This CDR3 comprises 18 residues. The V gene lost 3 bases and the J gene lost 0 bases, with 15 bases spanning the gap. Germline V gene data show CDR1 as SGHVS and CDR2 as FNYEAQ. CDR3 sequence: CASSFHLRQNSGANVLTF. CDR3 sequence (DNA): TGTGCCAGCAGCTTCCACCTCCGACAGAACTCTGGGGCCAACGTCCTGACTTTC.

The gene calls are TRBV5-1 and TRBJ2-1; D perhaps matches TRBD2 (6 bases). V lost 5 bases and J 9 bases, leaving 18 bases between the germline ends. Germline values: CDR1 SGHRS, CDR2 YFSETQ. This CDR3 contains 14 residues. The CDR3 bases are TGCGCCAGCAGTTGGGGACTGGGGACGGTTGAGCAGTTCTTC. It is translated as CASSWGLGTVEQFF.

The rearrangement uses TRBV2 and TRBJ2-1; D unclear. From germline, CDR1 is SNHLY and CDR2 FYNNEI. Trimming removed 7 bases from V and 3 bases from J, with 10 bases in between. The CDR3 has 13 residues. This CDR3 reads CASKSVDYNEQFF. CDR3 nucleotides: TGTGCCAGCAAAAGCGTTGACTACAATGAGCAGTTCTTC.